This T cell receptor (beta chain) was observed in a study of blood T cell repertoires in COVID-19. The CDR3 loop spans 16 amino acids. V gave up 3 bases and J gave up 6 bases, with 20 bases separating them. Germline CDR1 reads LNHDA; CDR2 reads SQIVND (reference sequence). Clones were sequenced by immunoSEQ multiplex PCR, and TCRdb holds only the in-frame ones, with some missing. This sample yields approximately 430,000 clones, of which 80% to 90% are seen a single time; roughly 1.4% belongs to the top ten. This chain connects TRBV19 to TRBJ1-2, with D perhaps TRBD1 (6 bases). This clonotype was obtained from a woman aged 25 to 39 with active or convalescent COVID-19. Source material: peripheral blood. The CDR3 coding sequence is TGTGCCAGTAGTATGTCCTCCCTGGGGGCAAGTGATGGCTACACCTTC. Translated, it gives CASSMSSLGASDGYTF.